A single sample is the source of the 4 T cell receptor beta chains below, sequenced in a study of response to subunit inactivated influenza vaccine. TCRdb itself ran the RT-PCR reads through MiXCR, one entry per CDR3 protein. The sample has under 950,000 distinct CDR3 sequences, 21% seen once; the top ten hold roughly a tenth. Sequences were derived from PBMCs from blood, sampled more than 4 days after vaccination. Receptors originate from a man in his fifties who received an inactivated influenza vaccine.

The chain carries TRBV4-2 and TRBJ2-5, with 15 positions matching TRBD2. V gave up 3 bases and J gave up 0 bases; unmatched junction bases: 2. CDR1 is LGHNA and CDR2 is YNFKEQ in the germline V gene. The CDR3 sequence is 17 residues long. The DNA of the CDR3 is TGTGCCAGCAGCCACGGACTAGCGGGAGGGTACCAAGAGACCCAGTACTTC. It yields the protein CASSHGLAGGYQETQYF.

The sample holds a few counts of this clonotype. CDR3 residues: CASSLVLGTGMSQYF. The CDR3 DNA is TGTGCCAGCAGCTTAGTTTTAGGGACAGGAATGTCCCAGTACTTC. This rearrangement joins TRBV7-2 to TRBJ2-5, with 8 bases fitting TRBD1. The CDR3 loop spans 15 amino acids. J was trimmed by 9 bases and V by 1 base; bases with no gene match: 10. The germline V gene encodes CDR1 SGHTA and CDR2 FQGNSA.

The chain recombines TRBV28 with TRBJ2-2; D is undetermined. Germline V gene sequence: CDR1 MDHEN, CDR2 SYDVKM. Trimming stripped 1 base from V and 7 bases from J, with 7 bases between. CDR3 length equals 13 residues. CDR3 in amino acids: CASSLSEIGELFF. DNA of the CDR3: TGTGCCAGCAGTTTATCGGAGATCGGGGAGCTGTTTTTT.

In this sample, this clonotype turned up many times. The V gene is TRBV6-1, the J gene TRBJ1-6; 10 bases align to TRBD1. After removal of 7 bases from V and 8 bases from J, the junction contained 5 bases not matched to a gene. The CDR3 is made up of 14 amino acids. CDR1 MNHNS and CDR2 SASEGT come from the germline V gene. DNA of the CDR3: TGTGCCAGCAAGACAGGGGGCGCGGATTCACCCCTCCACTTT. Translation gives CASKTGGADSPLHF.